The next 3 T cell receptor beta chains were all read from a single sample in a study of shared clonotypes between healthy human individuals. Assay used: immunoSEQ multiplex PCR; TCRdb lists only in-frame clones, some missing. This table holds millions of clones, 95% found once. Sample: naive CD4+ T cells sorted from blood. Subset here: CD45RA+ positively selected. The receptors were gathered from a man younger than 30 in good health.

This chain connects TRBV6-1 to TRBJ1-1, with D unclear. V was clipped by 3 bases and J by 3 bases, with 11 bases between them. The germline gives CDR1 MNHNS, CDR2 SASEGT. There are 14 residues in the CDR3. CDR3 bases: TGTGCCAGCAGTGATTGGTCCTCGGACACTGAAGCTTTCTTT. It codes for CASSDWSSDTEAFF.

The chain uses TRBV7-9 and TRBJ2-7, with D perhaps assigned TRBD1 or TRBD2 (5 bases each). The germline V gene encodes CDR1 SEHNR and CDR2 FQNEAQ (reference sequence). This CDR3 comprises 17 residues. V was trimmed by 0 bases and J by 3 bases, leaving 18 bases between them. The CDR3 reads CASSLAFEEGPNYEQYF. As DNA, the CDR3 is TGTGCCAGCAGCTTAGCGTTTGAAGAGGGGCCGAACTACGAGCAGTACTTC. The whole variable domain, filled in from reference TRBV7-9 and TRBJ2-7, reads DTGVSQNPRHKITKRGQNVTFRCDPISEHNRLYWYRQTLGQGPEFLTYFQNEAQLEKSRLLSDRFSAERPKGSFSTLEIQRTEQGDSAMYLCASSLAFEEGPNYEQYFGPGTRLTVT.

The chain has TRBV28 and TRBJ1-4; no definite D call. Germline values: CDR1 MDHEN, CDR2 SYDVKM. CDR3 length: 11 amino acids. Trimming took 4 bases from V and 11 from J, leaving 8 bases between them. CDR3 in amino acids: CASSSEGKLFF. The CDR3 coding sequence is TGTGCCAGCAGTTCTGAAGGCAAACTGTTTTTT. The whole variable domain, filled in from reference TRBV28 and TRBJ1-4, reads DVKVTQSSRYLVKRTGEKVFLECVQDMDHENMFWYRQDPGLGLRLIYFSYDVKMKEKGDIPEGYSVSREKKERFSLILESASTNQTSMYLCASSSEGKLFFGSGTQLSVL.